These 22 T cell receptor beta chains were sequenced from one sample in a study of OX40 agonist ivuxolimab in advanced cancers. The protocol was immunoSEQ multiplex PCR, while the TCRdb copy is restricted to in-frame clones and leaves out a portion. In the table there are around 59,000 clones, around nine tenths of which are singletons. Sequences were derived from CD4+ or CD8+ T cells sorted from blood, sampled in a trial of the OX40 agonist ivuxolimab. The receptors were gathered from an adult with an advanced solid tumor such as melanoma, head and neck, liver or kidney cancer.

The chain couples TRBV7-2 to TRBJ2-2; tentatively, D is TRBD1 or TRBD2 (6 bases each). Deletions cut 2 bases from V and 8 bases from J, with 12 bases between. CDR1 and CDR2 from the germline V gene are SGHTA and FQGNSA. The CDR3 contains 14 residues. This CDR3 is CASSLLQGGGELFF. CDR3 nucleotide sequence: TGTGCCAGCAGCTTATTACAGGGAGGTGGGGAGCTGTTTTTT.

The chain uses TRBV30 and TRBJ2-7; tentative D call: TRBD2 (5 bases). CDR3 length: 16 amino acids. Germline CDR1 reads GTSNPN; CDR2 reads SVGIG (reference sequence). Trimming stripped 4 bases from V and 3 bases from J, with 22 bases between. The CDR3 DNA follows: TGTGCCTGGACTTACCCCGAGCGGACCGATTACTACGAGCAGTACTTC. Amino acids: CAWTYPERTDYYEQYF.

The chain recombines TRBV29-1 with TRBJ2-3; no clear D. CDR1 and CDR2 from the germline V gene are SQVTM and ANQGSEA. Trimming left V 5 bases short and J 4 bases short, with 13 bases between. The CDR3 runs to 13 residues. The CDR3 DNA follows: TGCAGCGTTCCCTTGGGGATCTCAGATACGCAGTATTTT. Its protein product is CSVPLGISDTQYF.

This clone was counted between two and nine times. The chain carries TRBV5-4 and TRBJ1-2, with 10 bases that match TRBD1. CDR3 length: 13 amino acids. The germline V gene encodes CDR1 SGHNT and CDR2 YYREEE (reference sequence). V shed 6 bases, J shed 4 bases, and the junction held 3 bases outside the gene matches. The CDR3 loop reads CASIDRGRYGYTF. The DNA for the CDR3 is TGTGCCAGCATCGACAGGGGGCGCTATGGCTACACCTTC. The full variable domain, in which reference TRBV5-4 and TRBJ1-2 provide the parts outside the CDR3, is ETGVTQSPTHLIKTRGQQVTLRCSSQSGHNTVSWYQQALGQGPQFIFQYYREEENGRGNFPPRFSGLQFPNYSSELNVNALELDDSALYLCASIDRGRYGYTFGSGTRLTVV.

This chain connects TRBV5-5 to TRBJ2-2; 8 bases are a match to TRBD1. Trimming took 7 bases from V and 8 from J; bases not matched to a gene: 13. Germline V gene lookup returns CDR1 SGHKS and CDR2 YYEKEE (reference sequence). The CDR3 extends over 15 amino acids. The CDR3 is CASRQGLAITGELFF. The CDR3, as DNA: TGTGCCAGCCGACAGGGGCTTGCTATCACGGGGGAGCTGTTTTTT. The variable domain in full, with the rest retrieved from reference TRBV5-5 and TRBJ2-2, is DAGVTQSPTHLIKTRGQQVTLRCSPISGHKSVSWYQQVLGQGPQFIFQYYEKEERGRGNFPDRFSARQFPNYSSELNVNALLLGDSALYLCASRQGLAITGELFFGEGSRLTVL.

The V gene is TRBV10-1, the J gene TRBJ1-2; no clear D. Trimming stripped 4 bases from V and 7 bases from J, with 13 bases between. This CDR3 is 13 amino acids long. Germline V lookup: CDR1 WNHNN, CDR2 SYGVQD (reference sequence). The CDR3 loop reads CASSGGYGSGYTF. Written as DNA, the CDR3 is TGCGCCAGCAGTGGAGGTTATGGATCTGGCTACACCTTC.

This chain links TRBV9 with TRBJ1-2; D not resolved. Germline V lookup: CDR1 SGDLS, CDR2 YYNGEE. The ends were cut back, 1 base at V and 7 bases at J, with 14 bases in the middle. The CDR3 is 14 residues long. CDR3 in amino acids: CASSVLARPGGYTF. In DNA form, the CDR3 reads TGTGCCAGCAGCGTATTGGCTCGGCCCGGTGGCTACACCTTC.

This chain uses TRBV7-3 with TRBJ2-7; the D gene is possibly TRBD2 (5 bases). Germline V gives CDR1 SGHTA, CDR2 FQGTGA. V was trimmed by 5 bases and J by 1 base, leaving 9 bases between them. The CDR3 covers 13 residues. CDR3 DNA: TGTGCCAGCAGCCCCGGACTGTCCTACGAGCAGTACTTC. Encoded protein: CASSPGLSYEQYF.

A few counts support this clone. The rearrangement uses TRBV5-1 and TRBJ2-1, with D possibly called TRBD1 or TRBD2 (5 bases each). Trimming left V 4 bases short and J 5 bases short, with 13 bases between. The CDR3 extends over 14 amino acids. Looked up from germline, CDR1 is SGHRS and CDR2 is YFSETQ. In DNA, the CDR3 is TGCGCCAGCAGCGTACCGGGACCCGACAATGAGCAGTTCTTC. This sequence encodes CASSVPGPDNEQFF.

This rearrangement joins TRBV5-6 to TRBJ2-1; maybe TRBD2 (6 bases). The germline V gene encodes CDR1 SGHDT and CDR2 YYEEEE. Trimming cost V 2 bases and J 6 bases, with 18 bases left between them. The CDR3 contains 16 residues. This CDR3 reads CASSLLSGGSFNEQFF. As DNA, the CDR3 is TGTGCCAGCAGCTTACTCTCCGGGGGATCATTCAATGAGCAGTTCTTC. Full variable domain (remainder filled in from reference TRBV5-6 and TRBJ2-1): DAGVTQSPTHLIKTRGQQVTLRCSPKSGHDTVSWYQQALGQGPQFIFQYYEEEERQRGNFPDRFSGHQFPNYSSELNVNALLLGDSALYLCASSLLSGGSFNEQFFGPGTRLTVL.

The CDR3 nucleotides are TGTGCCAGCAGCAAAAGGGGTGGACAGGGGGAAAGAGTCGGGGAGCTGTTTTTT. Amino acid sequence: CASSKRGGQGERVGELFF. The chain links TRBV21-1 to TRBJ2-2; the DNA was not compared with TRBD1, the D call given in the table. TRBV21-1 is designated a pseudogene. The CDR3 spans 18 residues.

The rearrangement links TRBV7-2 to TRBJ2-5, with TRBD1 matching 11 bases. The germline CDR1 and CDR2 sequences are SGHTA and FQGNSA. The CDR3 runs 16 residues. J gave up 4 bases and V 5 bases, and 9 bases lay outside the gene matches. Here the CDR3 DNA reads TGTGCCAGCAGCCCCATAGGACAGGGGGCGGGAGAGACCCAGTACTTC. Translated, it gives CASSPIGQGAGETQYF.

The V and J genes are TRBV28 and TRBJ2-1; 11 bases match TRBD2. Germline CDR1 and CDR2: MDHEN and SYDVKM. This CDR3 is built from 15 residues. J lost 4 bases, V lost 5 bases, and 4 bases had no gene match. The CDR3 loop reads CASSTRTSGYNEQFF. DNA of the CDR3: TGTGCCAGCAGTACTCGGACTAGCGGGTACAATGAGCAGTTCTTC.

The CDR3 DNA is TGTGCCAGCAGCTTGGGGGGGCTCACAGATACGCAGTATTTT. Protein sequence: CASSLGGLTDTQYF. The chain joins TRBV5-4 to TRBJ2-3; D perhaps matches TRBD1 (6 bases). The CDR3 loop spans 14 amino acids. Trimming took 0 bases from V and 2 from J, leaving 7 bases between them. The germline CDR1 and CDR2 sequences are SGHNT and YYREEE (reference sequence).

This clone appeared a few times. V is TRBV19 and J is TRBJ2-2, with 7 bases matching TRBD1. Germline trimming cut 5 bases from V and 6 bases from J; bases unmatched to any gene: 15. The CDR3 has 17 residues. Germline CDR1 and CDR2: LNHDA and SQIVND (reference sequence). CDR3 bases: TGTGCCAGTAGTGGGGACAGTCGGGGCTTTACGGCCGGGGAGCTGTTTTTT. Encoded protein: CASSGDSRGFTAGELFF.

The chain has TRBV2 and TRBJ1-2; D is unresolved. The CDR3 runs 14 residues. Germline V gene sequence: CDR1 SNHLY, CDR2 FYNNEI. The V gene lost 8 bases and the J gene lost 5 bases, with 18 bases spanning the gap. The CDR3 sequence: CASGLTVNFYGYTF. CDR3 sequence (DNA): TGTGCCAGCGGATTAACAGTTAATTTTTATGGCTACACCTTC.

By share of the sample, this clone is medium-sized (0.01 to 0.1%). The chain recombines TRBV28 with TRBJ1-3; D is undetermined. Germline V gene lookup returns CDR1 MDHEN and CDR2 SYDVKM. The CDR3 consists of 15 residues. V was pared by 6 bases and J by 8 bases, with 20 bases between. DNA for the CDR3: TGTGCCAGCAGCCCAGCAAACGAGATCGGAGACACCATATATTTT. This sequence encodes CASSPANEIGDTIYF.

This clone was seen just once. This chain uses TRBV6-5 with TRBJ1-6; D call uncertain. Germline V gene sequence: CDR1 MNHEY, CDR2 SVGAGI. The CDR3 is made up of 13 amino acids. V was shortened by 5 bases and J by 10 bases, with 12 bases between the two germline ends. The CDR3 DNA sequence: TGTGCCAGCAGTCTGGGCCTCTGGTCACCCCTCCACTTT. Its protein is CASSLGLWSPLHF.

V usage is TRBV6-1 and J usage is TRBJ1-2, with D maybe TRBD1 (6 bases). The germline V gene encodes CDR1 MNHNS and CDR2 SASEGT. This CDR3 is built from 16 residues. V was trimmed by 2 bases and J by 4 bases, leaving 17 bases between them. The CDR3: CASSEINYGGGYGYTF. The CDR3 nucleotides are TGTGCCAGCAGTGAAATCAACTATGGAGGGGGCTATGGCTACACCTTC.

This clone has more than one count but fewer than ten. Because the CDR3's place on the DNA is in doubt, the DNA is left out and the CDR3 is given as listed by TCRdb. The rearrangement joins TRBV6-1 to TRBJ1-2; the table's D call, TRBD1, has no DNA check behind it. Inclusive of both ends, the CDR3 amounts to 12 amino acids. CDR1 and CDR2 from the germline V gene are MNHNS and SASEGT. The CDR3: CASSTSGQGYTF.

The chain links TRBV27 to TRBJ2-7, with no clear D. CDR1 is MNHEY, CDR2 SMNVEV, per germline (reference sequence). The CDR3 has 13 residues. Trimming took off 4 bases at V and 8 bases at J, with 15 bases between the two ends. CDR3 DNA: TGTGCCAGCAGTTCTATTTCGGGCCGCCAGCAGTACTTC. This codes for CASSSISGRQQYF.

This clone was recorded only once. The V and J genes are TRBV5-6 and TRBJ2-7; D is possibly TRBD1 (5 bases). The CDR3 is 15 amino acids. The germline gives CDR1 SGHDT, CDR2 YYEEEE. Trimming pared 0 bases from V and 0 bases from J, leaving 10 bases between. The CDR3 here is CASSLGQGYSYEQYF. CDR3 bases: TGTGCCAGCAGCTTGGGGCAGGGTTACTCCTACGAGCAGTACTTC.